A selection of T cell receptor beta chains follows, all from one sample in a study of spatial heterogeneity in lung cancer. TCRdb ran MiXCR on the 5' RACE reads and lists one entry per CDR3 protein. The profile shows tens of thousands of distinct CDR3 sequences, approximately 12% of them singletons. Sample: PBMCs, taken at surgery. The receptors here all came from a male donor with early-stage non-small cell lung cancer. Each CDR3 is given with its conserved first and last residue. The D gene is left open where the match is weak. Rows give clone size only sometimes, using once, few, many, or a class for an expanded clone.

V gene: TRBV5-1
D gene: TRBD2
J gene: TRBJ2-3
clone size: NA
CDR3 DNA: TGCGCCAGCAGCTTGACAGCGGGGAGCACAGATACGCAGTATTTT
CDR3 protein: CASSLTAGSTDTQYF

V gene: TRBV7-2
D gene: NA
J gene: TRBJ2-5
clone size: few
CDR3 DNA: TGTGCCAGCAGCTTTCGGTGGAACCAAGAGACCCAGTACTTC
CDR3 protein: CASSFRWNQETQYF

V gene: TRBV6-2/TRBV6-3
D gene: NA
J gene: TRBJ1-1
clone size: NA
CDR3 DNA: TGTGCCAGCAGTTACCCGTACTTGGTAGGAGAGGGCGACACTGAAGCTTTCTTT
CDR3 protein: CASSYPYLVGEGDTEAFF

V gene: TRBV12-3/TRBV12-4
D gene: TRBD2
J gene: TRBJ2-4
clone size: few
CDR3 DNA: TGTGCCAGCAGTGGGACTAGCGGGAGGGTAGCCAAAAACATTCAGTACTTC
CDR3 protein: CASSGTSGRVAKNIQYF

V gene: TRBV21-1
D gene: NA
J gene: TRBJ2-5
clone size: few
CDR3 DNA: TGTGCCAGCAGCAAAGGGGGACCCTTCTCAGCGAAGACCCAGTACTTC
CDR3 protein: CASSKGGPFSAKTQYF

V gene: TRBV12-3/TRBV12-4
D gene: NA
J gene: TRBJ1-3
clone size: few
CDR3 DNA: TGTGCCAGCAGTTTAGTGAGAGGGAACTCTGGAAACACCATATATTTT
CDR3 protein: CASSLVRGNSGNTIYF

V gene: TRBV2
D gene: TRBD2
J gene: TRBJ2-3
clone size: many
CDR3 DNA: TGTGCCAGCAGACTCGGACTAGCGGCCTACACAGATACGCAGTATTTT
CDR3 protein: CASRLGLAAYTDTQYF

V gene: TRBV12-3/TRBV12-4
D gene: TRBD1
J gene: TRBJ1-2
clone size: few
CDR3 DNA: TGTGCCAGCAGGCGCGGGACAGCCGGCGGCTACACCTTC
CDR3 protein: CASRRGTAGGYTF

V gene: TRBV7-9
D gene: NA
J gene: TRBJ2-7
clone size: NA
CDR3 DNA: TGTGCCAGCAGCTTAGCGTCCAGCCCTTACGAGCAGTACTTC
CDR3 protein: CASSLASSPYEQYF

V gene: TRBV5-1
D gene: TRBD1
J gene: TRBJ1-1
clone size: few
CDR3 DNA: TGCGCCAGCAGCTCAACAGGGGAAAGAGCTTTCTTT
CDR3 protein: CASSSTGERAFF

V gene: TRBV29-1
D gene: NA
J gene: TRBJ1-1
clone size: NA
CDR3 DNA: TGCAGCGTTGAGGAGGAAACAGGGCTAGCTTTCTTT
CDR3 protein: CSVEEETGLAFF

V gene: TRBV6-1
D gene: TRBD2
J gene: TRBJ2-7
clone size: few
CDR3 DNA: TGTGCCAGCATCAGACTAGCGGGAGGCTCCTACGAGCAGTACTTC
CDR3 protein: CASIRLAGGSYEQYF

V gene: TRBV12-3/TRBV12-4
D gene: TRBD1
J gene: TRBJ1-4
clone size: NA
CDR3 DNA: TGTGCCAGCTGCCGAGGGACAGCTAATGAAAAACTGTTTTTT
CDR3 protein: CASCRGTANEKLFF

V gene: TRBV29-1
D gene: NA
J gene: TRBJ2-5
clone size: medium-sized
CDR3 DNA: TGCAGCGTTGTGATCTGGGGTTCCCAAGAGACCCAGTACTTC
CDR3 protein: CSVVIWGSQETQYF